This paragraph covers one T cell receptor beta chain sequence. Libraries were prepared by immunoSEQ multiplex PCR; TCRdb keeps only in-frame clonotypes and omits some of them. The table lists 27,000 or so clones, about 90% of them singletons. This entry is derived from a study of T cell changes during pregnancy in multiple sclerosis. The CDR3 extends over 14 amino acids. The germline V gene has CDR1 SGHDT and CDR2 YYEEEE. Deletions cut 6 bases from V and 3 bases from J, with 15 bases between. This chain links TRBV5-6 with TRBJ1-1, with D possibly being TRBD1 (5 bases). This sequence was found in a female donor with multiple sclerosis, enrolled in a pregnancy study. Sequenced material: CD8+ T cells from peripheral blood mononuclear cells, taken in the second trimester of pregnancy. Written as DNA, the CDR3 is TGTGCCAGCACACCCTGGGGGGGTGACACTGAAGCTTTCTTT. Residues: CASTPWGGDTEAFF.